The source of this T cell receptor (beta chain) is a study of identical twins. Study-level findings and limits: Among monozygotic twins, out-of-frame TCR alpha sharing exceeded what models predicted.

Everyone who donated was a healthy Caucasian. Germline CDR1 reads KGHDR; CDR2 reads SFDVKD. The CDR3 length is 13 residues. V was shortened by 9 bases and J by 6 bases, with 14 bases between the two germline ends. This clonotype has a count of ten or more. No antigen is known for it. A template switching step contributed a universal primer site, while unique molecular identifiers were present in the cDNA. TCRdb passed the 5' RACE reads through MiXCR, listing each CDR3 protein once. The sample records 450,000 to 500,000 distinct CDR3 sequences, 14% being singletons. The sample also formed part of further work on yellow fever vaccine responses in identical twins.

This clonotype was obtained from a woman aged 18-29 years in good health. Sequenced: CD4+ T cells sorted from blood. The chain has TRBV24-1 and TRBJ2-1; D remains unclear. The CDR3 coding sequence is TGTGCCACCGCGGTTGCGCTAAGCAATGAGCAGTTCTTC. Translated, it gives CATAVALSNEQFF.